Shown below are 31 T cell receptor beta chains from a single sample sequenced in a study of shared clonotypes between healthy human individuals. TCRdb's copy holds only in-frame clones and misses some; the assay was immunoSEQ multiplex PCR. Among fewer than 1.6 million clones listed, less than 99% were seen once. Sequencing input: naive CD4+ T cells sorted from blood. This sample's subset: CD45RA+ positively selected. These receptors all come from a man aged 25-45 years in good health.

V and J are TRBV7-3 and TRBJ2-7; 16 bases line up with TRBD2. The junction had 7 bases not matched to a gene; V was cut back by 4 bases and J by 7 bases. The V gene's germline CDR1 is SGHTA and CDR2 FQGTGA. The length of the CDR3 is 16 residues. The CDR3 DNA sequence: TGTGCCAGCAGCTCGGGACTAGCGGGAGGGCCGGGGGAGCAGTACTTC. Residues: CASSSGLAGGPGEQYF. Full variable domain (remainder filled in from reference TRBV7-3 and TRBJ2-7): GAGVSQTPSNKVTEKGKYVELRCDPISGHTALYWYRQSLGQGPEFLIYFQGTGAADDSGLPNDRFFAVRPEGSVSTLKIQRTERGDSAVYLCASSSGLAGGPGEQYFGPGTRLTVT.

This clone appeared a few times. Different DNA sequences within this sample yield the same CDR3. The chain combines TRBV5-1 with TRBJ2-3, with D unclear. The germline V gene has CDR1 SGHRS and CDR2 YFSETQ. This CDR3 spans 11 amino acids. The V end was cut by 2 bases, the J end by 3 bases, with 1 base between. The CDR3 here is CASSFTDTQYF. The CDR3 bases are TGCGCCAGCAGCTTTACAGATACGCAGTATTTT.

V and J are TRBV5-1 and TRBJ2-5, with TRBD2 identical over 7 bases. This CDR3 region has 14 residues. The germline CDR1 and CDR2 sequences are SGHRS and YFSETQ. With V trimmed by 4 bases and J by 4 bases, 7 bases remained unmatched. CDR3 region: CASSPRSGAETQYF. CDR3 bases: TGCGCCAGCAGCCCCAGGAGCGGGGCAGAGACCCAGTACTTC. The complete variable domain, with remaining parts taken from reference TRBV5-1 and TRBJ2-5, reads KAGVTQTPRYLIKTRGQQVTLSCSPISGHRSVSWYQQTPGQGLQFLFEYFSETQRNKGNFPGRFSGRQFSNSRSEMNVSTLELGDSALYLCASSPRSGAETQYFGPGTRLLVL.

This chain joins TRBV28 and TRBJ2-7; 8 nucleotides agree with TRBD2. This CDR3 spans 14 amino acids. Germline trimming cut 5 bases from V and 5 bases from J; bases unmatched to any gene: 8. Germline-derived CDR1 and CDR2 are MDHEN and SYDVKM. The CDR3: CASSLSGSLNEQYF. CDR3 DNA sequence: TGTGCCAGCAGTCTCAGCGGGAGCCTTAACGAGCAGTACTTC.

The gene calls are TRBV6-1 and TRBJ2-5; tentative D call: TRBD1 (5 bases). CDR1 and CDR2 from the germline V gene are MNHNS and SASEGT. This CDR3 spans 14 amino acids. V lost 7 bases and J lost 7, with 19 bases in between. The DNA for the CDR3 is TGTGCCAGCACCGTAAGGGGTGTTCAGGTGACCCAGTACTTC. Amino acids: CASTVRGVQVTQYF.

The chain links TRBV11-1 to TRBJ1-1; 7 bases match TRBD1. The V gene end was trimmed by 1 base and the J gene end by 1 base; junction bases not matched to a gene: 0. Germline-derived CDR1 and CDR2 are SGHAT and FQDESV (reference sequence). The CDR3 runs 14 residues. The CDR3 DNA sequence: TGTGCCAGCAGCTTAGGGGACAGGAACACTGAAGCTTTCTTT. It translates to CASSLGDRNTEAFF.

V usage is TRBV7-2 and J usage is TRBJ2-5, with TRBD1 identical over 11 bases. The CDR3 is 15 residues long. J was trimmed by 5 bases and V by 5 bases; bases with no gene match: 7. CDR1 is SGHTA, CDR2 FQGNSA, per germline. DNA for the CDR3: TGTGCCAGCAGCCGCGGACAGGGGGCTTGGGAGACCCAGTACTTC. Its protein product is CASSRGQGAWETQYF.

This chain connects TRBV19 to TRBJ2-7; the match to TRBD2 covers 7 bases. The trim removed 6 bases at V and 0 bases at J, leaving 8 bases unmatched. CDR1 and CDR2 from the germline V gene are LNHDA and SQIVND (reference sequence). The CDR3 has 15 amino acids. This CDR3 reads CASRFIAGDSYEQYF. CDR3 coding DNA: TGTGCCAGTAGGTTCATTGCGGGAGACTCCTACGAGCAGTACTTC.

This chain's CDR3 is CASSPDSPTDTQYF. In DNA form, the CDR3 reads TGTGCCAGCTCACCAGATAGCCCCACAGATACGCAGTATTTT. The gene calls are TRBV18 and TRBJ2-3; no clear D gene. Germline CDR1 is KGHSH and CDR2 is LQKENI. The V gene lost 2 bases and the J gene lost 2 bases, with 8 bases spanning the gap. The CDR3 has 14 residues.

A note on this clone: The same CDR3 also results from other DNA sequences found in this sample. V and J are TRBV29-1 and TRBJ1-2; D gene ambiguous. The germline CDR1 and CDR2 sequences are SQVTM and ANQGSEA. The CDR3 totals 9 residues. The ends were cut back, 3 bases at V and 8 bases at J, with 4 bases in the middle. Here the CDR3 DNA reads TGCAGCGTTGACCCCGGCTACACCTTC. As protein: CSVDPGYTF.

The J gene is TRBJ2-7, the V gene TRBV27; tentative D call: TRBD2 (6 bases). Germline CDR1 reads MNHEY; CDR2 reads SMNVEV (reference sequence). Deletions cut 5 bases from V and 2 bases from J, with 16 bases between. This CDR3 comprises 15 residues. In DNA form, the CDR3 reads TGTGCCAGCAGTGTTACTAGCTCGGGGCCCTACGAGCAGTACTTC. It translates to CASSVTSSGPYEQYF.

This clone was seen a single time. The chain carries TRBV7-9 and TRBJ2-1, with D perhaps given as TRBD1 or TRBD2 (6 bases each). The CDR3 is 18 amino acids. From germline, CDR1 is SEHNR and CDR2 FQNEAQ (reference sequence). V was pared by 3 bases and J by 0 bases, with 18 bases between. The CDR3 here is CASSFPKGGFISYNEQFF. The CDR3 nucleotides read TGTGCCAGCAGCTTCCCGAAGGGGGGATTTATCTCCTACAATGAGCAGTTCTTC.

This chain connects TRBV5-1 to TRBJ1-1; D is uncertain. Trimming took 3 bases from V and 5 from J, leaving 11 bases between them. The CDR3 sequence is 13 residues long. Germline CDR1 SGHRS, CDR2 YFSETQ. DNA for the CDR3: TGCGCCAGCAGCTCCCCTGGAAAAACTGAAGCTTTCTTT. Its protein is CASSSPGKTEAFF.

This chain joins TRBV11-2 and TRBJ2-1; TRBD1 aligns across 11 bases. The germline V gene has CDR1 SGHAT and CDR2 FQNNGV. Trimming cost V 1 base and J 10 bases; bases outside gene matches: 12. The CDR3 spans 17 residues. The CDR3 DNA reads TGTGCCAGCAGCTTAGGTTTGGCTGGACAGGGGGCACGGGAGCAGTTCTTC. This gives the protein CASSLGLAGQGAREQFF.

This rearrangement joins TRBV27 to TRBJ2-1, with no clear D. The CDR3 loop spans 17 amino acids. Germline CDR1 reads MNHEY; CDR2 reads SMNVEV (reference sequence). V lost 3 bases, J lost 6 bases, and 21 bases lay in between. The CDR3 DNA reads as TGTGCCAGCAGTTTGGGGTCTTGGGATAGAGGAACCAATGAGCAGTTCTTC. It translates to CASSLGSWDRGTNEQFF.

The rearrangement uses TRBV5-5 and TRBJ2-1; 14 positions match TRBD2. Per germline, CDR1 SGHKS and CDR2 YYEKEE (reference sequence). The CDR3 sequence is 16 residues long. V shed 7 bases and J 10 bases; nucleotides not matched to a gene: 13. CDR3 sequence (DNA): TGTGCCAGCGGCGCGACCGGGACTAGCGGGAGAAGGGAGCAGTTCTTC. Amino acids: CASGATGTSGRREQFF.

Points on this clone: The sample has other DNA sequences that encode this CDR3 too. This chain connects TRBV5-1 to TRBJ2-3; 11 bases are a match to TRBD1. Germline V lookup: CDR1 SGHRS, CDR2 YFSETQ. Trimming removed 4 bases from V and 5 bases from J; junction bases left unmatched: 3. The CDR3 sequence is 14 residues long. The CDR3 sequence: CASSPGTGGDTQYF. CDR3 coding DNA: TGCGCCAGCAGCCCCGGGACAGGGGGAGATACGCAGTATTTT. Supplemented by reference TRBV5-1 and TRBJ2-3, the full variable domain reads KAGVTQTPRYLIKTRGQQVTLSCSPISGHRSVSWYQQTPGQGLQFLFEYFSETQRNKGNFPGRFSGRQFSNSRSEMNVSTLELGDSALYLCASSPGTGGDTQYFGPGTRLTVL.

The genes are TRBV7-2 and TRBJ1-2; D not resolved. This CDR3 region has 14 residues. Germline V lookup: CDR1 SGHTA, CDR2 FQGNSA. V lost 5 bases, J lost 4 bases, and 14 bases lay in between. In nucleotides, the CDR3 is TGTGCCAGCAGCGAAATGGGAGGTGCCTATGGCTACACCTTC. This translates into CASSEMGGAYGYTF.

The J gene is TRBJ2-7, the V gene TRBV2, with D possibly being TRBD1 or TRBD2 (5 bases each). This CDR3 spans 13 amino acids. Germline V gene sequence: CDR1 SNHLY, CDR2 FYNNEI. Deletions cut 9 bases from V and 3 bases from J, with 15 bases between. CDR3 coding DNA: TGTGCCAGTCGCCCTGGGGGAGACTACGAGCAGTACTTC. It translates to CASRPGGDYEQYF.

The chain combines TRBV4-3 with TRBJ1-1; 7 bases are shared with TRBD1. The trim removed 3 bases at V and 0 bases at J, leaving 10 bases unmatched. Germline loops: CDR1 LGHNA, CDR2 YSLEER. CDR3 size: 17 residues. CDR3 nucleotides: TGCGCCAGCAGCCAGAGACAGGGCAGCGCTTTGAACACTGAAGCTTTCTTT. Translating it yields CASSQRQGSALNTEAFF.

Only one count was recorded for this clone. The chain is built from TRBV19 and TRBJ2-5; D remains unclear. Trimming removed 6 bases at V and 5 bases at J, with 7 bases between. Germline V lookup: CDR1 LNHDA, CDR2 SQIVND (reference sequence). The CDR3 runs 11 residues. CDR3 loop: CASRLKETQYF. CDR3 DNA: TGTGCCAGTAGGCTTAAGGAGACCCAGTACTTC. The complete variable domain, with remaining parts taken from reference TRBV19 and TRBJ2-5, reads DGGITQSPKYLFRKEGQNVTLSCEQNLNHDAMYWYRQDPGQGLRLIYYSQIVNDFQKGDIAEGYSVSREKKESFPLTVTSAQKNPTAFYLCASRLKETQYFGPGTRLLVL.

The gene calls are TRBV7-9 and TRBJ2-7; 8 bases match TRBD2. CDR1 SEHNR and CDR2 FQNEAQ come from the germline V gene (reference sequence). The length of the CDR3 is 15 residues. The ends lost 1 base at V and 6 bases at J; junction bases unmatched: 8. The CDR3 region is CASSLVSSGYAEQYF. The CDR3, as DNA: TGTGCCAGCAGCTTAGTTTCTAGCGGGTACGCCGAGCAGTACTTC.

J is TRBJ2-2 and V is TRBV7-2; maybe TRBD1 (5 bases). Trimming stripped 2 bases from V and 5 bases from J, with 15 bases between. The germline gives CDR1 SGHTA, CDR2 FQGNSA. This CDR3 has 16 residues. In DNA form, the CDR3 reads TGTGCCAGCAGCTTACCGTCAGGGCTGATAACCGGGGAGCTGTTTTTT. Protein product: CASSLPSGLITGELFF.

This clone was detected once. CDR3 in amino acids: CASKRGTGGFDEQYF. The CDR3 region has the DNA TGTGCCAGCAAACGGGGCACAGGCGGCTTCGACGAGCAGTACTTC. The chain employs TRBV6-1 and TRBJ2-7; D tentatively reads TRBD1 or TRBD2 (5 bases each). This CDR3 region has 15 residues. The V and J ends lost 7 bases and 5 bases respectively, with 21 bases between them. Per the germline V gene, CDR1 is MNHNS and CDR2 is SASEGT.

In its sample, this clone was seen once. This sequence joins TRBV9 and TRBJ2-3, with D uncertain. V was trimmed by 3 bases and J by 6 bases, leaving 11 bases between them. The CDR3 is 13 amino acids. Germline V gene sequence: CDR1 SGDLS, CDR2 YYNGEE. This CDR3 is CASSADQWDTQYF. The CDR3 nucleotides are TGTGCCAGCAGCGCGGACCAGTGGGATACGCAGTATTTT.

This clone has more than one count but fewer than ten. The chain combines TRBV2 with TRBJ1-2; 8 bases agree with TRBD1. After removal of 4 bases from V and 7 bases from J, the junction contained 8 bases not matched to a gene. The CDR3 length is 14 residues. CDR1 is SNHLY and CDR2 is FYNNEI in the germline V gene. The chain's CDR3 is CASSAGTGPPGYTF. The CDR3 bases are TGTGCCAGCAGTGCCGGGACAGGCCCTCCTGGCTACACCTTC.

The chain combines TRBV7-6 with TRBJ2-5, with D possibly being TRBD2 (6 bases). CDR3 length: 13 amino acids. The germline gives CDR1 SGHVS, CDR2 FNYEAQ. V was clipped by 4 bases and J by 7 bases, with 13 bases between them. The CDR3 sequence is CASSSVGRTTQYF. The CDR3 DNA is TGTGCCAGCAGCTCGGTTGGGAGGACGACCCAGTACTTC.

In nucleotides, the CDR3 is TGCGCCAGCAGCTTGGTTTGGAGCTCCTACAATGAGCAGTTCTTC. Translated: CASSLVWSSYNEQFF. The chain employs TRBV5-1 and TRBJ2-1; no firm D call. The CDR3 length is 15 residues. The V end lost 0 bases, the J end lost 0 bases, and 7 bases lay between the germline ends. Germline CDR1 SGHRS, CDR2 YFSETQ.

The rearrangement uses TRBV18 and TRBJ2-6; the D is unclear. CDR1 and CDR2 from the germline V gene are KGHSH and LQKENI. V was clipped by 3 bases and J by 0 bases, with 9 bases between them. The CDR3 length is 16 residues. The CDR3 nucleotides are TGTGCCAGCTCACCTACGTGGGTCTCTGGGGCCAACGTCCTGACTTTC. It yields the protein CASSPTWVSGANVLTF.

The V and J genes are TRBV11-3 and TRBJ2-7; D uncertain. Deletions cut 2 bases from V and 3 bases from J, with 11 bases between. The CDR3 spans 14 residues. Germline V gives CDR1 SGHNT, CDR2 YENEEA. Here the CDR3 reads CASSLSPANYEQYF. Written as DNA, the CDR3 is TGTGCCAGCAGCTTAAGTCCGGCGAACTACGAGCAGTACTTC.

The chain joins TRBV9 to TRBJ2-7; 9 nucleotides agree with TRBD2. Trimming at V came to 7 bases and at J to 0 bases, leaving 14 bases not matched to a gene. CDR1 SGDLS and CDR2 YYNGEE come from the germline V gene. The CDR3 is 17 residues long. Written as DNA, the CDR3 is TGTGCCAGCGCAGCTCCCGAAAGTAGCGGGAGCTCCTACGAGCAGTACTTC. This translates into CASAAPESSGSSYEQYF.